This T cell receptor (beta chain) was found in a study of siplizumab effects on memory and regulatory T cells (dated by TCRdb to about 2019). About the investigation overall: The study looked at the effect of siplizumab, an anti-CD2 antibody, on alloreactive T-cell subsets in allogeneic mixed lymphocyte reactions made from human PBMCs. Here is what the overall study found, with its caveats: The cumulative frequency of alloreactive sequences traceable to unstimulated CD4+ memory T cells was significantly reduced by siplizumab. Whether proliferating Tregs from siplizumab cultures were suppressive was not functionally confirmed. Among mappable alloreactive CD4+ clones, an average Treg-derived fraction of roughly 69% was observed with siplizumab, compared with 25% to 30% in control reactions. Roughly 75-95% of proliferating CD4+ or CD8+ clones could not be assigned a naive or memory phenotype. Because sequences below about 10^-5 frequency were poorly captured, only a minor fraction of alloreactive clones could be mapped to unstimulated subsets. Unstimulated naive T cells appeared more diverse than memory T cells, and naive cells seemed to contribute substantially to the alloresponse.

A note on this clone: What this receptor recognizes is not known. No base quality information exists; no much larger clone differs at one position.

Sorted unstimulated T cells and proliferating T cells recovered from mixed lymphocyte reactions underwent TCRbeta CDR3 sequencing. Fresh whole blood from fewer than 11 HLA-typed healthy donors served as the source for isolating PBMCs. For CDR1 and CDR2, the germline V gene lists MRHNA and SNTAGT. V and J are truncated by 10 bases and 8 bases respectively, leaving an intervening sequence of 11 bases. The CDR3, cysteine through phenylalanine, is 10 amino acids long. The entry retains the CDR3 DNA only, 30 bases that are in frame from base 1. Receptor amplification or capture employed the immunoSEQ multiplex PCR assay. Each sample had 9 x 10^4 or so TCR templates assayed by the deep sequencing platform. Genomic DNA extracted from sorted T cells was used for TCRbeta CDR3 sequencing. Concerning the study's data processing: The R programming language was used for clonal analysis of TCRbeta CDR3 data. Alloreactive CD4+ and CD8+ clones were identified by comparing unstimulated samples to CFSE-low samples taken after the reaction. Regulatory or non-regulatory origin was assigned to alloreactive CD4+ clones by matching of sequences to sorted unstimulated Treg and non-Treg repertoires. TCRdb obtained this table from immuneACCESS and retained in-frame rearrangements with V and J assigned. These tables miss some clones; where compared with another copy, unresolved V genes account for less than half of the shortfall, and the remainder is unexplained. For V, J and clone size, that table is used; D and trimming come from the DNA. Across this sample there are some 80,000 clones, with roughly 94% seen only once. In total, the top ten clones hold about a fifth of the sample.

The V gene is TRBV6-4 and the J gene is TRBJ1-2; the D gene remains uncertain. Sequences were obtained from CD8+ T cells sorted from blood. The origin of this receptor is a human donor in good health. The CDR3 here reads CATLPRGYTF. The bases are TGTGCCACCCTCCCGAGAGGCTACACCTTC.